These 27 T cell receptor beta chains originate from one sample sequenced in a study of CD8 T cells in ankylosing spondylitis. Study-level results: A TCR beta motif made of fewer than ten highly homologous variants seemed typical of ankylosing spondylitis blood.

Which antigens these TCRs recognize remains unknown. TCRdb re-analysed the 5' RACE reads in MiXCR, keeping a single row per CDR3 protein. The sample lists roughly 440,000 distinct CDR3 sequences, 15% to 20% seen once, with approximately 0.93% in the top ten. Sequenced sample: blood, either unsorted or a sorted T cell fraction (not recorded which). Every receptor here comes from a male donor with ankylosing spondylitis.

This clonotype occurred a few times. The rearrangement links TRBV7-8 to TRBJ2-1; D gene uncertain. This CDR3 comprises 15 residues. Germline V lookup: CDR1 SGHVS, CDR2 FQNEAQ. V lost 5 bases to trimming and J lost 0 bases, with 11 bases between them. CDR3 bases: TGTGCCAGCAGCGCCGACCCAAGCTCCTACAATGAGCAGTTCTTC. Residues: CASSADPSSYNEQFF.

This clonotype showed up just a few times. The V call is TRBV5-1, the J call TRBJ1-2; 9 bases are a match to TRBD1. CDR1 is SGHRS and CDR2 is YFSETQ in the germline V gene. The ends lost 3 bases at V and 4 bases at J; junction bases unmatched: 7. The CDR3 covers 15 residues. CDR3 DNA: TGCGCCAGCAGCTCGGGGACAGGGTCATTCTATGGCTACACCTTC. Protein sequence: CASSSGTGSFYGYTF. The variable domain in full, with the rest retrieved from reference TRBV5-1 and TRBJ1-2, is KAGVTQTPRYLIKTRGQQVTLSCSPISGHRSVSWYQQTPGQGLQFLFEYFSETQRNKGNFPGRFSGRQFSNSRSEMNVSTLELGDSALYLCASSSGTGSFYGYTFGSGTRLTVV.

There are a few counts of this clonotype. The chain links TRBV11-3 to TRBJ1-6; no clear D gene. The length of the CDR3 is 12 residues. Germline V gene data show CDR1 as SGHNT and CDR2 as YENEEA. V lost 8 bases to trimming and J lost 7 bases, with 9 bases between them. CDR3 sequence (DNA): TGTGCCAGCGAGGGCAGGAATTCACCCCTCCACTTT. Protein sequence: CASEGRNSPLHF.

This clonotype was seen a single time. V and J are TRBV6-2 or TRBV6-3 and TRBJ2-5; TRBD1 aligns across 9 bases. V was clipped by 7 bases and J by 7 bases; unmatched bases: 10. Germline V CDR1 and CDR2: MNHEY, SVGEGT. This CDR3 contains 14 residues. CDR3 DNA sequence: TGTGCCAGCACCGCACAGGGGGCGCGGGGGACCCAGTACTTC. Translated: CASTAQGARGTQYF.

In this sample, this clonotype turned up a few times. This rearrangement joins TRBV12-3 or TRBV12-4 to TRBJ1-3, with D uncertain. The V gene lost 6 bases and the J gene lost 9 bases, with 18 bases spanning the gap. The CDR3 is made up of 14 amino acids. For the CDR3, the DNA is TGTGCCAGCAGACTTAGATCTGAGCTCTTCACCATATATTTT. Residues: CASRLRSELFTIYF.

The chain employs TRBV4-1 and TRBJ2-7; the D is unclear. Trimming shortened V by 0 bases and J by 5 bases, and 17 bases separated the two germline ends. Germline V lookup: CDR1 MGHRA, CDR2 YSYEKL. CDR3 length: 16 amino acids. CDR3 loop: CASSQDRPFTGDEQYF. The CDR3 coding sequence is TGCGCCAGCAGCCAAGATCGACCGTTCACCGGTGACGAGCAGTACTTC.

The chain couples TRBV18 to TRBJ1-1; D unclear. The CDR3 contains 15 residues. The V end was cut by 0 bases, the J end by 4 bases, with 12 bases between. The germline V gene has CDR1 KGHSH and CDR2 LQKENI. The DNA of the CDR3 is TGTGCCAGCTCACCACCTTCCGTACGGCGCACTGAAGCTTTCTTT. The encoded protein is CASSPPSVRRTEAFF.

The chain joins TRBV29-1 to TRBJ2-7, with 9 bases lining up with TRBD1. From germline, CDR1 is SQVTM and CDR2 ANQGSEA. The CDR3 totals 13 residues. V trimming: 6 bases; J trimming: 4 bases; junction bases outside the gene matches: 7. The CDR3 spells CSVGQGFLYEQYF. The CDR3 DNA sequence: TGCAGCGTAGGACAGGGGTTTTTGTACGAGCAGTACTTC.

V and J are TRBV5-1 and TRBJ2-5; a possible D gene is TRBD1 (6 bases). V lost 4 bases to trimming and J lost 4 bases, with 11 bases between them. The germline gives CDR1 SGHRS, CDR2 YFSETQ. The CDR3 runs 13 residues. CDR3 bases: TGCGCCAGCAGCCTCCAGGGGATAGAGACCCAGTACTTC. Protein: CASSLQGIETQYF.

This chain links TRBV6-1 with TRBJ2-7; 11 nucleotides match TRBD1. The V and J ends lost 4 bases and 3 bases, in that order; junction bases with no gene match: 5. The CDR3 is 15 residues long. Germline V CDR1 and CDR2: MNHNS, SASEGT. This CDR3 is CASSGPGTGGYEQYF. The CDR3 nucleotides are TGTGCCAGCAGTGGCCCCGGGACAGGGGGCTACGAGCAGTACTTC.

This clonotype has just a few counts. This chain links TRBV2 with TRBJ2-3; D gene uncertain. The CDR3 is made up of 16 amino acids. The V gene lost 4 bases and the J gene lost 2 bases, with 16 bases spanning the gap. Germline CDR1 SNHLY, CDR2 FYNNEI. The CDR3 DNA reads TGTGCCAGCAGTGGAGGTCAAGGCCCACCCACAGATACGCAGTATTTT. Protein product: CASSGGQGPPTDTQYF.

This clonotype was seen a few times. The rearrangement uses TRBV5-1 and TRBJ2-5, with a tentative D call TRBD2 (5 bases). Germline V gene sequence: CDR1 SGHRS, CDR2 YFSETQ. V shed 0 bases and J shed 5 bases, with 14 bases lying between them. This CDR3 has 15 residues. CDR3 region: CASSLGRGKAETQYF. The CDR3 DNA is TGCGCCAGCAGCTTGGGTCGGGGAAAGGCGGAGACCCAGTACTTC.

This clonotype was recorded a few times. The V call is TRBV7-2, the J call TRBJ2-6, with D perhaps matching TRBD1 or TRBD2 (6 bases each). The V end was cut by 5 bases, the J end by 2 bases, with 10 bases between. The CDR3 has 15 amino acids. Germline CDR1 and CDR2: SGHTA and FQGNSA. The CDR3, as DNA: TGTGCCAGCAGCCGAGGGGGGACTGGGGCCAACGTCCTGACTTTC. Translated, it gives CASSRGGTGANVLTF.

The chain has TRBV7-2 and TRBJ2-7, with TRBD2 matching 13 bases. J was trimmed by 2 bases and V by 1 base; bases with no gene match: 5. The CDR3 has 17 amino acids. Germline CDR1 is SGHTA and CDR2 is FQGNSA. CDR3 bases: TGTGCCAGCAGCTTAGGAACTAGCGGGAGGGCCCCCTACGAGCAGTACTTC. Translated, it gives CASSLGTSGRAPYEQYF.

The chain joins TRBV20-1 to TRBJ2-5, with 9 bases fitting TRBD1. CDR1 and CDR2 (germline): DFQATT, SNEGSKA (reference sequence). This CDR3 contains 15 residues. Trimming removed 5 bases from V and 2 bases from J; junction bases left unmatched: 9. The CDR3 loop is CSAGGDRASQETQYF. The DNA of the CDR3 is TGCAGTGCTGGAGGGGACAGGGCCTCTCAAGAGACCCAGTACTTC.

The V gene is TRBV12-3 or TRBV12-4, the J gene TRBJ2-5, with D perhaps given as TRBD1 or TRBD2 (5 bases each). Deletions cut 6 bases from V and 5 bases from J, with 16 bases between. The CDR3 loop spans 14 amino acids. CDR3 sequence reads: CASRSQVGTETQYF. The CDR3 region has the DNA TGTGCCAGCAGATCCCAGGTGGGGACGGAGACCCAGTACTTC.

J is TRBJ1-1 and V is TRBV6-1; a weak D match, TRBD1 (5 bases). CDR3 length equals 14 residues. The germline V gene encodes CDR1 MNHNS and CDR2 SASEGT. V was trimmed by 5 bases and J by 3 bases, leaving 13 bases between them. The CDR3 region is CASSRLQGYTEAFF. In nucleotides, the CDR3 is TGTGCCAGCAGTCGGCTTCAGGGTTACACTGAAGCTTTCTTT.

This clonotype was seen a few times. This chain links TRBV18 with TRBJ2-3, with a tentative D call TRBD1 (6 bases). CDR1 and CDR2 (germline): KGHSH, LQKENI. This CDR3 spans 13 amino acids. V lost 3 bases and J 9 bases, leaving 13 bases between the germline ends. CDR3 sequence: CASSPAKGVTQYF. Here the CDR3 DNA reads TGTGCCAGCTCACCCGCGAAGGGGGTGACGCAGTATTTT. The whole variable domain, remainder taken from reference TRBV18 and TRBJ2-3, is NAGVMQNPRHLVRRRGQEARLRCSPMKGHSHVYWYRQLPEEGLKFMVYLQKENIIDESGMPKERFSAEFPKEGPSILRIQQVVRGDSAAYFCASSPAKGVTQYFGPGTRLTVL.

This clonotype showed up just a few times. J is TRBJ1-3 and V is TRBV7-2; TRBD1 might be the D (5 bases). The germline V gene encodes CDR1 SGHTA and CDR2 FQGNSA. The CDR3 consists of 15 residues. Deletions cut 1 base from V and 1 base from J, with 8 bases between. The DNA of the CDR3 is TGTGCCAGCAGCTTAGGTTGGGGGTCTGGAAACACCATATATTTT. As protein: CASSLGWGSGNTIYF.

On this clonotype: The junction and the germline gene differ at one end; a read error may be behind it. The rearrangement uses TRBV12-3 or TRBV12-4 and TRBJ1-2, with a weak D call TRBD1 (5 bases). The CDR3 has 14 amino acids. The CDR3 reads CASSFWGRMRGQDF. The DNA for the CDR3 is TGTGCCAGCAGTTTCTGGGGGAGAATGAGGGGCCAGGACTTC.

In its sample, this clonotype was seen a few times. V and J are TRBV4-2 and TRBJ2-5, with D perhaps matching TRBD2 (5 bases). The CDR3 runs to 14 residues. The ends were cut back, 0 bases at V and 5 bases at J, with 10 bases in the middle. The germline CDR1 and CDR2 sequences are LGHNA and YNFKEQ. The CDR3 sequence: CASSQDRERETQYF. The CDR3 region has the DNA TGTGCCAGCAGCCAAGATAGGGAGCGGGAGACCCAGTACTTC.

This chain connects TRBV11-1 to TRBJ2-3, with 11 bases that match TRBD2. This CDR3 is 18 amino acids long. Germline values: CDR1 SGHAT, CDR2 FQDESV (reference sequence). V lost 5 bases, J lost 2 bases, and 12 bases stayed unmatched. DNA of the CDR3: TGTGCCAGCAGCCCTAGGACCTTAGCGGGGGGGGCCACAGATACGCAGTATTTT. Its protein product is CASSPRTLAGGATDTQYF.

This clonotype was seen a handful of times. V is TRBV20-1 and J is TRBJ2-1, with 13 bases aligning to TRBD2. The V and J ends lost 7 bases and 4 bases, in that order; junction bases with no gene match: 13. This CDR3 contains 17 residues. The germline V gene has CDR1 DFQATT and CDR2 SNEGSKA (reference sequence). The CDR3, as DNA: TGCAGTGGGCTGGGACTAGCGGGGCGGAACATATACAATGAGCAGTTCTTC. Its protein product is CSGLGLAGRNIYNEQFF.

The chain recombines TRBV5-1 with TRBJ1-5, with D possibly being TRBD1 (5 bases). Trimming took off 1 base at V and 8 bases at J, with 7 bases between the two ends. This CDR3 region has 12 residues. Germline V gives CDR1 SGHRS, CDR2 YFSETQ. The CDR3 protein is CASSLLGEPQHF. CDR3 in DNA: TGCGCCAGCAGCTTGTTGGGGGAGCCCCAGCATTTT.

This clonotype was detected only a few times. The chain couples TRBV24-1 to TRBJ2-5, with 7 bases lining up with TRBD1. Germline V CDR1 and CDR2: KGHDR, SFDVKD. This CDR3 region has 15 residues. Trimming cost V 2 bases and J 0 bases; bases outside gene matches: 2. The CDR3 spells CATSDSDRHQETQYF. DNA for the CDR3: TGTGCCACCAGTGATTCGGACAGGCACCAAGAGACCCAGTACTTC.

This clonotype showed up just a few times. The chain couples TRBV24-1 to TRBJ2-5; D perhaps matches TRBD2 (6 bases). Per germline, CDR1 KGHDR and CDR2 SFDVKD. Deletions cut 7 bases from V and 1 base from J, with 27 bases between. This CDR3 comprises 19 residues. DNA of the CDR3: TGTGCCACCAGCGATAACAGACTAGACTCCGTTTTTTCCCAAGAGACCCAGTACTTC. It yields the protein CATSDNRLDSVFSQETQYF.

This chain uses TRBV5-1 with TRBJ1-1; tentative D call: TRBD1 (6 bases). The CDR3 has 15 amino acids. The germline V gene encodes CDR1 SGHRS and CDR2 YFSETQ. V lost 0 bases and J lost 6, with 15 bases in between. CDR3 DNA: TGCGCCAGCAGCTTGGATCAGGGGAGGTCATCTGAAGCTTTCTTT. Translation gives CASSLDQGRSSEAFF.